This entry features one TCR beta chain sequence. Its antigen is not identified. This entry is derived from a study of OX40 agonist ivuxolimab in advanced cancers. Study-level background: Ivuxolimab, which is an agonistic anti-OX40 (CD134) antibody, was administered to the patients. Regarding the study as a whole: The 0.1-3.0 mg/kg partial responders had among the lowest clonal expansion.

Sequencing was performed with immunoSEQ multiplex PCR; in TCRdb, only in-frame clones are kept and a portion is missing. The repertoire holds about 46,000 clones, with roughly nine tenths as singletons. The germline CDR1 and CDR2 sequences are LNHDA and SQIVND (reference sequence). The CDR3 totals 13 residues. V gave up 3 bases and J gave up 10 bases, with 12 bases separating them. The chain couples TRBV19 to TRBJ1-4, with D hard to call. Source: CD4+ or CD8+ T cells sorted from blood, taken in a trial of the OX40 agonist ivuxolimab. The TCR comes from an adult with an advanced solid tumor such as melanoma, head and neck, liver or kidney cancer. This CDR3 reads CASSIDPLGKLFF. The CDR3 DNA is TGTGCCAGTAGTATCGACCCGTTGGGAAAACTGTTTTTT.